This T cell receptor (beta chain) was identified during a study of beta chain features in type 1 diabetes. Points from the study as a whole: A PCR bias possibly favoring shorter templates would apply equally to patients and controls. The naive, central memory and Treg TCRB repertoires looked more alike in patients than they did in healthy donors. The study found fewer insertions and more deletions at VDJ junctions in type 1 diabetes patients.

Since all of the isolated RNA was reverse transcribed, expressed TCRB transcripts were what got sequenced. Generated by immunoSEQ multiplex PCR, the TCRdb table keeps only in-frame clones and is missing some. The repertoire holds just over 600,000 clones, around 16% seen once, with under 0.095% in the top ten. CD45RO/CCR7/CD25/CD127/CD95/CD27 staining was used to isolate CD4+ naive, central memory, regulatory and stem cell-like memory cells by sorting. This CDR3 spans 14 amino acids. Germline V gene sequence: CDR1 ENHRY, CDR2 SYGVKD. J gave up 5 bases and V 5 bases, and 3 bases lay outside the gene matches. This clone was counted only a few times. Its antigen remains unknown.

The material sequenced was naive CD4+ T cells from blood. The TCR comes from a man in his late teens or twenties in good health. The V call is TRBV10-3, the J call TRBJ1-4, with 9 nucleotides matching TRBD1. Here the CDR3 DNA reads TGTGCCATCAGTACCGGGACAGGGAATGAAAAACTGTTTTTT. Amino acid sequence: CAISTGTGNEKLFF.